This T cell receptor (beta chain) was sequenced during a study of blood T cell repertoires in COVID-19. Study background: Both acute and convalescent COVID-19 samples were obtained from the United States, Italy and Spain. From T cells, B-cell-depleted T cells, or PBMCs came the material, which was cDNA or gDNA.

Sequenced by immunoSEQ multiplex PCR; TCRdb stores in-frame clones only, minus some. Here the sample spans about 260,000 clones, approximately 91% being singletons. The germline V gene encodes CDR1 LNHDA and CDR2 SQIVND (reference sequence). There are 13 residues in the CDR3. V was shortened by 3 bases and J by 0 bases, with 4 bases between the two germline ends. The genes are TRBV19 and TRBJ2-3; D remains unclear. Material for sequencing was peripheral blood. The clonotype originates from a woman in her thirties with COVID-19, enrolled during active disease. As DNA, the CDR3 is TGTGCCAGTAGTATTGGCAGCACAGATACGCAGTATTTT. It is translated as CASSIGSTDTQYF.